This TCR beta chain was captured by sequencing in a study of human T cells and chemical hapten exposure. On the study more broadly: Each patient's scalp received weekly diphenylcyclopropenone throughout the approximately 25-week study.

This clonotype came up a few times. The antigen remains unidentified. TCRdb independently ran MiXCR on the RACE reads; one entry per CDR3 protein. The repertoire holds 150,000 to 200,000 distinct CDR3 sequences, with about 27% as singletons. Stated time point: patch test 3, about 24 weeks after DPC sensitization. Treatment specified: therapeutic diphenylcyclopropenone sensitization with weekly scalp DPC. Study-wide results and caveats: Expanded TCRs showed more large CDR3 clusters than pre-sensitization or healthy control sets.

The receptor comes from a woman aged 18-29 years with alopecia areata. Some clones in this sample may be carry-over from other donors' samples. This specimen was whole blood, taken in connection with sensitization to the hapten diphenylcyclopropenone (DPC).

The CDR3 is CASSLFAGDGYTF. The DNA for the CDR3 is TGCGCCAGCAGCTTGTTCGCCGGGGATGGCTACACCTTC. J is TRBJ1-2 and V is TRBV5-1; D call uncertain. The CDR3 runs 13 residues. Trimming left V 1 base short and J 6 bases short, with 10 bases between. The germline CDR1 and CDR2 sequences are SGHRS and YFSETQ.